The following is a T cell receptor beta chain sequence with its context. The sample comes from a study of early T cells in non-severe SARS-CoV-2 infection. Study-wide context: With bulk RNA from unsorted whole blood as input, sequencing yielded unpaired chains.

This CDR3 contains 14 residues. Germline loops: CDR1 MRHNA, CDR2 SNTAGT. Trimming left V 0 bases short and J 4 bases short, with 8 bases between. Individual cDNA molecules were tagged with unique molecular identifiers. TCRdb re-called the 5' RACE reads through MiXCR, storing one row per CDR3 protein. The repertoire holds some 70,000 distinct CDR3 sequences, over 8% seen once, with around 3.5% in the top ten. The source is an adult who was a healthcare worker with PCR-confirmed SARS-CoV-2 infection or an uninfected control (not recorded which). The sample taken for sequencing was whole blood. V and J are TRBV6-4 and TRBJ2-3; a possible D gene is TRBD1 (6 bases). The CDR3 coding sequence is TGTGCCAGCAGTGACTCACAGGGCGCAGATACGCAGTATTTT. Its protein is CASSDSQGADTQYF.